This T cell receptor (beta chain) was found in a study of blood T cell repertoires in COVID-19. Study-wide context: The United States, Italy and Spain were the sources of the acute and convalescent COVID-19 samples. From T cells, B-cell-depleted T cells, or PBMCs came the material, which was cDNA or gDNA.

In the original processing: Amplification with reference gene primers provided the estimates of nucleated cell counts. Using immunoSEQ multiplex PCR, the repertoire was profiled, and TCRdb retains in-frame clones only, with some absent. The V and J calls and clone size come from that table; D and trimming were worked out from the DNA. This table has 180,000 or so clones, about 86% appearing once. The CDR3 contains 15 residues. Sequencing used peripheral blood. The J gene is TRBJ2-7, the V gene TRBV21-1; the table's D call TRBD1 went unverified against the DNA. TRBV21-1 is classified as a pseudogene. The sequence derives from a human donor with acute or convalescent COVID-19. The donor label of this sample is uncertain. The CDR3 sequence: CASSATGGSPYEQYF. The CDR3 nucleotides are TGTGCCAGCAGTGCGACAGGGGGCTCTCCCTACGAGCAGTACTTC.